What follows describes a single T cell receptor (beta chain). This specimen comes from a study of blood T cell repertoires in COVID-19. The table came from immunoSEQ multiplex PCR; TCRdb's copy has only in-frame clones and leaves some out. The sample has approximately 500,000 clones, roughly 89% seen once. The clonotype was recovered from a woman between 50 and 59 years old with COVID-19, enrolled during active disease. Sequenced input: peripheral blood.

The CDR3 nucleotides read TGTGCCAGCACAACCCCAGCGGGGGGCCTATACACCGGGGAGCTGTTTTTT. Residues: CASTTPAGGLYTGELFF. The chain couples TRBV2 to TRBJ2-2, with 9 bases matching TRBD2. Unmatched junction bases numbered 12, after V lost 7 bases and J lost 3 bases. Per the germline V gene, CDR1 is SNHLY and CDR2 is FYNNEI. The CDR3 sequence is 17 residues long.